Below, 10 T cell receptor beta chains from the same sample are listed, as sequenced in a study of PD-L1 blockade in urothelial cancer (dated by TCRdb to about 2017). Library creation used the immunoSEQ multiplex PCR assay. Drawn from immuneACCESS, this table holds only the in-frame rearrangements with V and J called that TCRdb kept. Clones are partly lost; checked studies trace under half to an unresolved V gene and leave the rest unexplained. Within this sample are 85,000 to 90,000 clones, with 70% to 90% of them counted one time only. The top ten clones comprise roughly 0.99% of the sample. The time point label, as the study defines it: pretreatment peripheral blood. This specimen consisted of PBMCs, obtained around atezolizumab (anti-PD-L1) treatment. The source of these receptors is an elderly woman with urothelial cancer.

The chain has TRBV18 and TRBJ2-7; D is perhaps TRBD2 (6 bases). The germline V gene has CDR1 KGHSH and CDR2 LQKENI. V was cut by 3 bases and J by 3 bases, with 12 bases left in between. The CDR3 has 14 amino acids. In DNA, the CDR3 is TGTGCCAGCTCACCCCGGGGGACCCACTACGAGCAGTACTTC. Translated: CASSPRGTHYEQYF.

This chain uses TRBV25-1 with TRBJ2-7; tentatively, D is TRBD2 (5 bases). The germline V and J ends were trimmed by 4 bases and 3 bases, with 13 bases remaining between them. The CDR3 is 14 amino acids. CDR1 and CDR2 (germline): MGHDK, SYGVNS. CDR3 coding DNA: TGTGCCAGCAGTGTTAACGGGAAAGGCTACGAGCAGTACTTC. It translates to CASSVNGKGYEQYF.

V usage is TRBV10-1 and J usage is TRBJ2-1, with unresolved D. With 3 bases removed from V and 8 bases from J, the gap between germline ends came to 14 bases. The CDR3 has 14 residues. CDR1 is WNHNN, CDR2 SYGVQD, per germline (reference sequence). The CDR3 sequence: CASSDSRLEDEQFF. Here the CDR3 DNA reads TGCGCCAGCAGTGATTCTCGCCTCGAGGATGAGCAGTTCTTC.

J is TRBJ2-7 and V is TRBV4-1; 7 bases match TRBD1. The CDR3 loop spans 16 amino acids. CDR1 MGHRA and CDR2 YSYEKL come from the germline V gene. V dropped 0 bases and J dropped 2; count of bases not matched to a gene: 7. The CDR3 is CASSQDATGATYEQYF. CDR3 in DNA: TGCGCCAGCAGCCAAGATGCCACAGGGGCAACCTACGAGCAGTACTTC.

V and J are TRBV4-1 and TRBJ2-2, with 12 bases fitting TRBD1. The CDR3 loop spans 16 amino acids. Germline V gene sequence: CDR1 MGHRA, CDR2 YSYEKL. V lost 4 bases, J lost 4 bases, and 4 bases stayed unmatched. The CDR3 DNA follows: TGCGCCAGCAGCCGGGGACAGGGGGCCGGCACCGGGGAGCTGTTTTTT. It is translated as CASSRGQGAGTGELFF.

V and J are TRBV11-3 and TRBJ1-1; D call uncertain. Per germline, CDR1 SGHNT and CDR2 YENEEA. This CDR3 is 15 amino acids long. The V gene lost 1 base and the J gene lost 3 bases, with 12 bases spanning the gap. The CDR3 loop reads CASSLGAGSHTEAFF. CDR3 DNA sequence: TGTGCCAGCAGCTTAGGCGCGGGGTCCCACACTGAAGCTTTCTTT.

The genes are TRBV2 and TRBJ2-7; D possibly corresponds to TRBD2 (5 bases). This CDR3 is built from 14 residues. Germline-derived CDR1 and CDR2 are SNHLY and FYNNEI. V was trimmed by 1 base and J by 1 base, leaving 8 bases between them. In DNA, the CDR3 is TGTGCCAGCAGTGAAGGAGGGATGTCCTACGAGCAGTACTTC. It yields the protein CASSEGGMSYEQYF.

This chain uses TRBV2 with TRBJ1-2; TRBD1 agrees at 7 bases. Per the germline V gene, CDR1 is SNHLY and CDR2 is FYNNEI. Trimming removed 3 bases from V and 2 bases from J; junction bases left unmatched: 0. CDR3 length: 13 residues. CDR3 sequence reads: CASSETGNYGYTF. The CDR3, as DNA: TGTGCCAGCAGTGAGACAGGGAACTATGGCTACACCTTC.

This clone was detected only once. The CDR3 region is CASSPQGRIHYGYTF. The CDR3 DNA follows: TGTGCCAGCAGCCCACAGGGGCGAATTCACTATGGCTACACCTTC. The V gene is TRBV28, the J gene TRBJ1-2; 7 nucleotides agree with TRBD1. Germline V gene lookup returns CDR1 MDHEN and CDR2 SYDVKM. There are 15 residues in the CDR3. V was clipped by 6 bases and J by 3 bases; unmatched bases: 10.

This chain connects TRBV4-1 to TRBJ2-7; 7 bases match TRBD2. Germline CDR1 reads MGHRA; CDR2 reads YSYEKL. The trim removed 3 bases at V and 0 bases at J, leaving 11 bases unmatched. The CDR3 contains 17 residues. The CDR3 spells CASSHGRVKRGSYEQYF. The CDR3 DNA sequence: TGCGCCAGCAGCCATGGGAGGGTAAAGCGGGGCTCCTACGAGCAGTACTTC.